A single sample gave rise to the 12 T cell receptor beta chains below, sequenced in a study of T cells in localized non-small cell lung cancer. Method: immunoSEQ multiplex PCR; TCRdb's copy keeps in-frame clones and lacks some. The data hold roughly 21,000 clones, with 90% observed a single time. The material was peripheral blood, obtained before any cancer treatment. The receptors were gathered from a woman aged 35-75 years with stage I lung adenocarcinoma.

The J gene is TRBJ2-1, the V gene TRBV11-2; no clear D. V lost 3 bases and J lost 1, with 4 bases in between. The CDR3 loop spans 13 amino acids. Germline lookup yields CDR1 SGHAT and CDR2 FQNNGV. The CDR3: CASSFRSYNEQFF. CDR3 nucleotide sequence: TGTGCCAGCAGCTTTAGGTCCTACAATGAGCAGTTCTTC.

V gene TRBV2 combines with J gene TRBJ1-1; TRBD1 aligns across 8 bases. The CDR3 spans 15 residues. Per the germline V gene, CDR1 is SNHLY and CDR2 is FYNNEI. V was clipped by 3 bases and J by 0 bases; unmatched bases: 3. The CDR3 coding sequence is TGTGCCAGCAGTGACCAGGGGGCTCTGAACACTGAAGCTTTCTTT. Its protein is CASSDQGALNTEAFF.

The chain carries TRBV19 and TRBJ1-1; 10 positions agree with TRBD1. In germline, CDR1 is LNHDA, CDR2 SQIVND (reference sequence). The V and J ends lost 4 bases and 4 bases, in that order; junction bases with no gene match: 3. The CDR3 has 14 amino acids. For the CDR3, the DNA is TGTGCCAGTAGTACCGGGACAGGGGTCACTGAAGCTTTCTTT. This codes for CASSTGTGVTEAFF.

This clone came up once. The J gene is TRBJ1-4, the V gene TRBV19; 8 nucleotides match TRBD1. Germline V gene lookup returns CDR1 LNHDA and CDR2 SQIVND (reference sequence). V shed 3 bases and J 0 bases; nucleotides not matched to a gene: 6. The CDR3 consists of 17 residues. The CDR3 bases are TGTGCCAGTAGTATCGGACAGGGAGGTTCAACTAATGAAAAACTGTTTTTT. Its protein product is CASSIGQGGSTNEKLFF.

The chain carries TRBV14 and TRBJ1-6; D gene uncertain. Trimming stripped 0 bases from V and 10 bases from J, with 7 bases between. CDR1 is SGHDN, CDR2 FVKESK, per germline. The CDR3 runs to 13 residues. CDR3 sequence (DNA): TGTGCCAGCAGCCAAGACTCGGGGTCACCCCTCCACTTT. Its protein product is CASSQDSGSPLHF.

This chain uses TRBV15 with TRBJ2-2; D is ambiguous. The CDR3 covers 13 residues. CDR1 is LNHNV and CDR2 is YYDKDF in the germline V gene (reference sequence). Trimming pared 6 bases from V and 2 bases from J, leaving 7 bases between. The chain's CDR3 is CATRRQNTGELFF. DNA for the CDR3: TGTGCCACCAGGAGGCAAAACACCGGGGAGCTGTTTTTT.

The chain combines TRBV9 with TRBJ2-2, with D maybe TRBD1 (6 bases). V lost 0 bases and J lost 4, with 10 bases in between. CDR1 is SGDLS, CDR2 YYNGEE, per germline. This CDR3 has 15 amino acids. CDR3 coding DNA: TGTGCCAGCAGCGTAGCTGGACAGCGCACCGGGGAGCTGTTTTTT. Its protein is CASSVAGQRTGELFF.

The chain has TRBV15 and TRBJ1-1; D is possibly TRBD1 (6 bases). The germline V gene encodes CDR1 LNHNV and CDR2 YYDKDF (reference sequence). The CDR3 extends over 13 amino acids. Trimming cost V 5 bases and J 1 base, with 8 bases left between them. CDR3 bases: TGTGCCACCAGCGGACAGCCGAACACTGAAGCTTTCTTT. Residues: CATSGQPNTEAFF.

The chain uses TRBV6-1 and TRBJ2-7, with D possibly TRBD1 on 7 matching bases. This CDR3 has 16 residues. In germline, CDR1 is MNHNS, CDR2 SASEGT. V was pared by 2 bases and J by 2 bases, with 16 bases between. CDR3 sequence (DNA): TGTGCCAGCAGTGAACGGGGGACAGAGAACACCTACGAGCAGTACTTC. Translating gives CASSERGTENTYEQYF.

The rearrangement joins TRBV27 to TRBJ2-2, with 7 bases that match TRBD2. CDR1 is MNHEY, CDR2 SMNVEV, per germline (reference sequence). V trimming: 7 bases; J trimming: 6 bases; junction bases outside the gene matches: 8. This CDR3 comprises 14 residues. The CDR3 reads CASINWGGSGELFF. The CDR3 bases are TGTGCCAGCATTAATTGGGGGGGGTCCGGGGAGCTGTTTTTT.

The chain carries TRBV28 and TRBJ2-2, with 9 bases aligning to TRBD2. The CDR3 consists of 15 residues. Trimming took 7 bases from V and 3 from J; bases not matched to a gene: 6. CDR1 is MDHEN, CDR2 SYDVKM, per germline. The CDR3 region is CASIKAGGDTGELFF. In DNA form, the CDR3 reads TGTGCCAGCATTAAGGCGGGAGGGGACACCGGGGAGCTGTTTTTT.

The rearrangement joins TRBV28 to TRBJ1-1; 8 bases fit TRBD1. This CDR3 is built from 16 residues. Germline CDR1 MDHEN, CDR2 SYDVKM. J lost 1 base, V lost 5 bases, and 9 bases had no gene match. DNA of the CDR3: TGTGCCAGCAGTATACCAACTGACAGGGGGAACACTGAAGCTTTCTTT. As protein: CASSIPTDRGNTEAFF.